This TCR beta chain was sequenced for a study of blood T cell repertoires in COVID-19 (TCRdb year 2020). About the study as a whole: Samples covering the acute and convalescent phases of COVID-19 were provided by collaborators in the United States, Italy and Spain. The dataset comprised deeply sampled blood TCRbeta repertoires from subjects exposed to, actively infected with, or recovered from COVID-19. A de-identified subject ID, COVID-19 status, age in years and sex were almost always included in the sample metadata. Where HLA class I and class II types were available, the types were taken from metadata supplied by the sample provider, not from assay-based typing. The samples were drawn from the first 160 participants of the ongoing ImmuneRACE study and from 950 to 1,500 subjects provided by 6 global collaborators. A freely available public database, intended as a resource for researchers studying the immune response to SARS-CoV-2, is where the repertoires were released. The material from the prospective study consisted of cDNA or gDNA derived from T cells, B-cell-depleted T cells, or PBMCs. General findings and caveats noted by the study authors: The amount of clinical and demographic metadata varied by source and participant and was provided uncurated.

In the prospective study, participants were roughly 18 to 89 years old, resided in 25 or so geographic areas of the United States, and were enrolled through a virtual design. In the prospective study, participants were assigned to cohorts based on the clinical history participants reported in a screening survey and a study questionnaire. In the prospective study, whole blood, serum and a nasopharyngeal or oropharyngeal swab were collected from each participant by mobile phlebotomists. Prospective study participants could optionally give additional blood draws and questionnaires over a roughly 2-month period. Blood samples from the prospective study were shipped frozen or at room temperature prior to DNA extraction. As regards this clone: This receptor's antigen is unknown. Per-base quality was not reported, and no clone a single base away is much larger than it.

TCRbeta CDR3 regions were amplified from genomic DNA using the immunoSEQ Assay, a bias-controlled multiplex PCR. The study's own analysis went as follows. Nucleated cell counts per sample were estimated from amplification of reference gene primers within the assay. Sequence reads were collapsed and filtered to measure the absolute abundance of every unique TCRbeta CDR3 rearrangement. Productive Simpson clonality was computed per sample as the square root of Simpson's diversity index over productive rearrangements. Drawn from immuneACCESS, this table holds only the in-frame rearrangements with V and J called that TCRdb kept. Clones are partly lost; checked studies trace under half to an unresolved V gene and leave the rest unexplained. V and J calls and clone size are those listed in that table; D and trimming were worked out from the DNA. The sample data list roughly 300,000 clones, and just over 90% of these were observed just once. About 2.3% of the sample is held by the ten biggest clonotypes.

The clonotype was recovered from a woman between 35 and 50 years old with acute COVID-19. Sequencing was carried out using PBMCs or T cells enriched from blood (not recorded which).

The DNA sequence is given as TGTGCCACCAGCAGGTCCAGGGTGAACACTGAAGCTTTCTTT. The translation is CATSRSRVNTEAFF. This sequence uses TRBV15 and TRBJ1-1; TRBD1 could be the D gene, as 5 bases match. The CDR3 starts with the cysteine, ends with the phenylalanine, and has 14 residues. Just the 42-base CDR3 DNA is kept, in frame starting at base 1. The germline V gene (reference sequence) yields LNHNV for CDR1 and YYDKDF for CDR2. Trimming removed 3 bases from V and 0 bases from J, leaving 8 bases between the germline ends.